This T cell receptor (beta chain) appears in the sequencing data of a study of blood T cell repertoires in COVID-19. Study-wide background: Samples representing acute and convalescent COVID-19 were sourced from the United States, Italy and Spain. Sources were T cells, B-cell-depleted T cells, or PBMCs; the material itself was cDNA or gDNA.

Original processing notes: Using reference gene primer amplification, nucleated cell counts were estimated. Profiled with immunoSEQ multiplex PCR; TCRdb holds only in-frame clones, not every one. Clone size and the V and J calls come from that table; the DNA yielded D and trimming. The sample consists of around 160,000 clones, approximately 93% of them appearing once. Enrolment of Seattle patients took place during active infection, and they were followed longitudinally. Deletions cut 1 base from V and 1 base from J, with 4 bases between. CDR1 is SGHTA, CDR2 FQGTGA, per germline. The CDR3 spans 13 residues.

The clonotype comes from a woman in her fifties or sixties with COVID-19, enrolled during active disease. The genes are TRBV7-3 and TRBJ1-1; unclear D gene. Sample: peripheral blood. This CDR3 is CASSLNGNTEAFF. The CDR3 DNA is TGTGCCAGCAGCTTAAACGGGAACACTGAAGCTTTCTTT.